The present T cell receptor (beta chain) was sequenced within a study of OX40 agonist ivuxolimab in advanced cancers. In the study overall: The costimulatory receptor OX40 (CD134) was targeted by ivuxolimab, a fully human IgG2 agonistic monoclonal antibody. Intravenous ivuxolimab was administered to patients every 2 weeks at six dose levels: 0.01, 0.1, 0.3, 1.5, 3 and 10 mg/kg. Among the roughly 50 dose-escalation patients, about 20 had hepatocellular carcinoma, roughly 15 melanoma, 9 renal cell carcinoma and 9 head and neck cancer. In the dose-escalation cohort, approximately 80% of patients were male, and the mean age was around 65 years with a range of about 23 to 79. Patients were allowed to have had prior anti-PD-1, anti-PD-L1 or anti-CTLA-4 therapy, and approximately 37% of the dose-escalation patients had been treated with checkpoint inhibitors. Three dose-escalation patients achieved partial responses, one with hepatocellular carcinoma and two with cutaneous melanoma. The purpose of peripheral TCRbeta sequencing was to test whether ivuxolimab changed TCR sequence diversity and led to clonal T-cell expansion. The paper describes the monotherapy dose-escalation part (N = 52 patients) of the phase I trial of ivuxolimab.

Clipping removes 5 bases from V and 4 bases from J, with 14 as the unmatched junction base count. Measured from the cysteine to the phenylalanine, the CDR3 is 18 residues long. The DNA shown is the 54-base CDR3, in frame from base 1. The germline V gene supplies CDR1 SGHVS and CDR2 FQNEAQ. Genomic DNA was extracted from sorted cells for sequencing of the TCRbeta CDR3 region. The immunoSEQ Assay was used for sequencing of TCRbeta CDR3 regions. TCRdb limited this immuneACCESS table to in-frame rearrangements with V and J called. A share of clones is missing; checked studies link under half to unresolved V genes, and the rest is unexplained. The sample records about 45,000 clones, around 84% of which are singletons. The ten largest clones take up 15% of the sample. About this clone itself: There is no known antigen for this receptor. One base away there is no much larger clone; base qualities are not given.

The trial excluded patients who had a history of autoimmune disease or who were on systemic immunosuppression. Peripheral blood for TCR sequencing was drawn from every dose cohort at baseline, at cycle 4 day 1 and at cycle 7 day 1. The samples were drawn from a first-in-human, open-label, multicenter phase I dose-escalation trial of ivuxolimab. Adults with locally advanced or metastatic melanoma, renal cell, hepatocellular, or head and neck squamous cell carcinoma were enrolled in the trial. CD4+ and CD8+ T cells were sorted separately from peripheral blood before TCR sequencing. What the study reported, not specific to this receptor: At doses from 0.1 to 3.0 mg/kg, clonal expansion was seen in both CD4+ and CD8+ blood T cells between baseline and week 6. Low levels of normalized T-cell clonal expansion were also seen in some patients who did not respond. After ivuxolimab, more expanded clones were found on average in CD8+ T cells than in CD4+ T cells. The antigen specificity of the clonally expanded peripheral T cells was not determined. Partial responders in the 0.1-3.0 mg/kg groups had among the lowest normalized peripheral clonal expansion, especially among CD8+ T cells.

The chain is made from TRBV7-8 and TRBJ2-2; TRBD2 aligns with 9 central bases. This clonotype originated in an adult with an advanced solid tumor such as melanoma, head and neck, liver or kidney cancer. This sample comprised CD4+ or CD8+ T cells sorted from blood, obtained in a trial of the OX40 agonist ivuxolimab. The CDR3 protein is CASSRRGLAGPITGELFF. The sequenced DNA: TGTGCCAGCAGCCGCCGGGGGCTAGCGGGGCCGATCACCGGGGAGCTGTTTTTT.